This T cell receptor beta chain was documented in a study of CD8+CD57+ T cells in acquired aplastic anemia. The overall study: CD4+ and CD8+ cells, once sorted, gave DNA averaging approximately 3 ug. Read counts for CD4+ cells (from healthy donors) averaged about 10 million. Study-wide results and limits: About 30 CD8+ CDR3 sequences occurred in both the patients and the controls. A significant difference in CD8+ Simpson's diversity between patients and controls was not found.

This clonotype was recorded at least ten times. Its antigen is not known. Researchers used genomic DNA as the template to profile TCR beta VDJ and CDR3. TCRdb redid the calling of the reads with MiXCR, one entry per CDR3 protein. The table has roughly 180,000 distinct CDR3 sequences, approximately 49% seen once; the top ten hold approximately 2.9%. V was shortened by 2 bases and J by 8 bases, with 9 bases between the two germline ends. Germline values: CDR1 MNHEY, CDR2 SVGAGI. The CDR3 contains 13 residues. The chain is built from TRBV6-5 and TRBJ1-4; the D gene is possibly TRBD1 (5 bases). Input material: sorted CD4+, CD8+, or CD8+CD57+ T cells (not recorded which) from PBMCs. The receptor was derived from a human donor in good health. The CDR3 reads CASSYGPGEKLFF. The CDR3, as DNA: TGTGCCAGCAGTTACGGGCCAGGGGAAAAACTGTTTTTT.